This record looks at one T cell receptor (beta chain) sequence and its context. What this receptor recognizes is not known. There are no base qualities to consult, and no much larger clone falls within one base. The data belong to a study of T cell responses to AZD1222 COVID-19 vaccine listed by TCRdb under 2021. A note on the overall study: Because spike-specific TCR depth and breadth did not differ between the two schedules, AZD1222 recipients who got a second dose at roughly 4 weeks were pooled with those who got a second dose at roughly 12 weeks. TCR sequencing covered 233 trial participants: 200 to 220 given two doses of AZD1222 and approximately 26 given two doses of MenACWY control vaccine. Trial participants were enrolled by age into 18-55, 56-69 and 70-plus year subgroups, with 148, 28 and 57 TCR-sequenced participants respectively.

General conclusions and limits of the study: Nearly half of unique spike-specific TCRs reportedly recognized epitopes outside regions mutated in the B.1.351 and B.1.1.7 variants. Participants were mostly white British, with more females than males. The authors suggested clonal diversity may have been underestimated. The 56-69-year group was small, and its depth increase did not reach significance, likely because of low power. Conclusions about previously exposed vaccinees are limited because only five to seven AZD1222 recipients were SARS-CoV-2 seropositive at baseline. Because no day 14 peak-response samples were available, repertoires were characterized only after the peak T cell response. Vaccine-associated CD4 TCRs spanned the whole spike protein, with dominant responses in regions 160-218 and 743-854. Spike-specific TCR breadth and depth rose significantly after two AZD1222 doses compared with day 0 and with MenACWY recipients.

CDR1 and CDR2 are read off the germline V gene (reference sequence) as SEHNR and FQNEAQ. Reading from cysteine to phenylalanine, the CDR3 counts 12 amino acids. Only the CDR3 region is kept as DNA, spanning 36 bases read in frame from base 1. V is clipped by 9 bases and J by 2 bases, and the sequence between their germline boundaries is 10 bases long. Reading the label with the study, this specimen's time point is: baseline before first vaccination. Vaccinee samples came from UK trials COV001 and COV002, including a single-blind randomized controlled phase 2/3 trial of AZD1222 (ChAdOx1 nCoV-19) in healthy adults. For TCRbeta chain sequencing, PBMC samples from trial participants were taken at day 0 and at day 28 after the second dose. The CDR3 regions of human TCRbeta chains were subjected to immunosequencing. The study's own analysis went as follows. TCRs in the repertoires were compared against a reference library of SARS-CoV-2-specific TCRs that had been generated with the MIRA antigen-specificity platform. Breadth was defined as the fraction of unique TCRs that were SARS-CoV-2-associated, and depth was defined as the fraction of total T cells that were SARS-CoV-2-associated. Using the MIRA data, every spike-specific TCR was mapped to the spike region that the TCR reacted to and assigned to either a CD4 or a CD8 class. Log10-transformed breadth and depth values were compared by one-way ANOVA with Sidak's multiple comparisons tests. Not all clones reach the TCRdb copy of this immuneACCESS table, which keeps in-frame sequences only. Checked studies attribute under half of the gap to unresolved V genes and leave the rest unexplained. That table supplies the V and J calls and clone size; D and trimming were determined from the DNA. The sample includes 150,000 to 200,000 clones, with roughly 92% observed a single time. The ten most abundant clones make up more than 9% of the sample.

The sequencing used peripheral blood, collected on day 0 of AZD1222 vaccination. Rearrangement joined TRBV7-9 to TRBJ1-2; tentative D gene TRBD1, with 5 bases matching. The sequence was collected from an adult in good health. The CDR3 corresponds to CASVGGNYGYTF. The DNA sequence is given as TGTGCCAGTGTGGGGGGGAACTATGGCTACACCTTC.